These 21 T cell receptor beta chains share one sample of origin, sequenced in a study of blood T cell repertoires in COVID-19. Method: immunoSEQ multiplex PCR; TCRdb's copy keeps in-frame clones and lacks some. The table records 170,000 or so clones, roughly 87% of them present only once. The specimen sequenced was PBMCs or T cells enriched from blood (not recorded which). Every receptor here comes from a woman aged 50 to 65 who had recovered from COVID-19.

This clone was seen just once. The genes are TRBV5-1 and TRBJ2-1; possible D gene TRBD2, 7 bases. The V and J ends lost 0 bases and 6 bases respectively, with 10 bases between them. The CDR3 extends over 14 amino acids. Germline CDR1 reads SGHRS; CDR2 reads YFSETQ. CDR3 sequence: CASSLAGEGNEQFF. CDR3 sequence (DNA): TGCGCCAGCAGCTTGGCAGGGGAGGGCAATGAGCAGTTCTTC.

The V and J genes are TRBV7-2 and TRBJ1-2, with D possibly being TRBD1 (5 bases). There are 14 residues in the CDR3. Germline-derived CDR1 and CDR2 are SGHTA and FQGNSA. V shed 5 bases and J shed 5 bases, with 15 bases lying between them. CDR3 loop: CASSPRGTEYGYTF. DNA for the CDR3: TGTGCCAGCAGCCCCCGAGGGACTGAATATGGCTACACCTTC.

The chain carries TRBV7-9 and TRBJ2-2, with 10 bases that match TRBD2. Germline assignment: CDR1 SEHNR and CDR2 FQNEAQ (reference sequence). This CDR3 region has 15 residues. V was pared by 3 bases and J by 6 bases, with 4 bases of the junction left unmatched. CDR3 loop: CASSFVSGRAGELFF. DNA for the CDR3: TGTGCCAGCAGCTTTGTCAGCGGGAGGGCCGGGGAGCTGTTTTTT.

The chain employs TRBV27 and TRBJ2-1; D gene uncertain. V dropped 7 bases and J dropped 2 bases, with 9 bases sitting between them. Germline CDR1 reads MNHEY; CDR2 reads SMNVEV (reference sequence). CDR3 length equals 13 residues. In DNA form, the CDR3 reads TGTGCCAGCACCCCTTTCCCCTACAATGAGCAGTTCTTC. Its translation: CASTPFPYNEQFF.

This sequence joins TRBV30 and TRBJ1-2, with 9 bases lining up with TRBD1. V was pared by 1 base and J by 4 bases, with 7 bases of the junction left unmatched. CDR3 length: 15 amino acids. Germline V lookup: CDR1 GTSNPN, CDR2 SVGIG (reference sequence). Here the CDR3 reads CAWSAGTGRVYGYTF. The CDR3, as DNA: TGTGCCTGGAGTGCCGGGACAGGGAGGGTCTATGGCTACACCTTC.

This clone came up once. The DNA for the CDR3 is TGTGCCAGCAGCCCCCGGGGACTAGCGGGAGGGTCCGGGGAGCTGTTTTTT. Protein: CASSPRGLAGGSGELFF. The rearrangement uses TRBV7-2 and TRBJ2-2, with 16 bases lining up with TRBD2. Germline assignment: CDR1 SGHTA and CDR2 FQGNSA. J gave up 6 bases and V 5 bases, and 6 bases lay outside the gene matches. This CDR3 has 17 amino acids.

In this sample, this clone turned up once. The rearrangement links TRBV5-1 to TRBJ2-1; D is possibly TRBD2 (6 bases). Germline V lookup: CDR1 SGHRS, CDR2 YFSETQ. This CDR3 has 16 residues. Trimming took 4 bases from V and 6 from J, leaving 20 bases between them. In nucleotides, the CDR3 is TGCGCCAGCAGCCCGACTTTGCGGGACGCGTCCAATGAGCAGTTCTTC. Amino acids: CASSPTLRDASNEQFF.

J is TRBJ2-2 and V is TRBV11-2, with D possibly being TRBD2 (6 bases). This CDR3 contains 16 residues. The V end was cut by 5 bases, the J end by 4 bases, with 17 bases between. Looked up from germline, CDR1 is SGHAT and CDR2 is FQNNGV. Here the CDR3 DNA reads TGTGCCAGCAGCCCCATGAGAGCGGGTTCCACCGGGGAGCTGTTTTTT. Translation gives CASSPMRAGSTGELFF.

The V call is TRBV18, the J call TRBJ2-1; 9 positions match TRBD2. V lost 6 bases to trimming and J lost 0 bases; unmatched junction nucleotides: 6. The CDR3 is made up of 16 amino acids. CDR1 is KGHSH and CDR2 is LQKENI in the germline V gene. The chain's CDR3 is CASSRDSGSSYNEQFF. The CDR3 nucleotides are TGTGCCAGCTCTCGGGATAGCGGGAGCTCCTACAATGAGCAGTTCTTC.

The chain recombines TRBV18 with TRBJ2-3, with 7 bases matching TRBD2. Germline CDR1 and CDR2: KGHSH and LQKENI. This CDR3 comprises 16 residues. The trim removed 2 bases at V and 3 bases at J, leaving 8 bases unmatched. The CDR3 here is CASSPAGGSSTDTQYF. The CDR3 DNA is TGTGCCAGCTCACCAGCCGGCGGGAGTAGTACAGATACGCAGTATTTT.

The V and J genes are TRBV7-9 and TRBJ2-7; D is uncertain. Germline CDR1 SEHNR, CDR2 FQNEAQ (reference sequence). The CDR3 is 12 amino acids. V was clipped by 5 bases and J by 0 bases, with 5 bases between them. CDR3 protein: CASSVSSYEQYF. DNA of the CDR3: TGTGCCAGCAGCGTCAGCTCCTACGAGCAGTACTTC.

The rearrangement uses TRBV2 and TRBJ2-7; TRBD1 agrees at 8 bases. The CDR3 loop spans 12 amino acids. Germline values: CDR1 SNHLY, CDR2 FYNNEI. The junction had 7 bases not matched to a gene; V was cut back by 7 bases and J by 8 bases. The CDR3 nucleotides are TGTGCCAGCAACGGACAGGGCGAAAAGCAGTACTTC. Residues: CASNGQGEKQYF.

The genes are TRBV5-5 and TRBJ2-5; 8 nucleotides align to TRBD2. V was pared by 4 bases and J by 3 bases, with 11 bases of the junction left unmatched. CDR1 and CDR2 from the germline V gene are SGHKS and YYEKEE (reference sequence). The CDR3 length is 16 residues. The DNA for the CDR3 is TGTGCCAGCAGCGCCACTCCAAGCGGGAGTAAAGAGACCCAGTACTTC. It encodes CASSATPSGSKETQYF.

The rearrangement joins TRBV7-6 to TRBJ2-3; the match to TRBD1 covers 7 bases. Germline loops: CDR1 SGHVS, CDR2 FNYEAQ. V dropped 4 bases and J dropped 3; count of bases not matched to a gene: 7. The CDR3 extends over 15 amino acids. The CDR3 reads CASSSQGKNTDTQYF. The CDR3 DNA is TGTGCCAGCAGCTCACAGGGGAAGAATACAGATACGCAGTATTTT.

The chain carries TRBV10-3 and TRBJ1-2; no clear D gene. V dropped 6 bases and J dropped 2 bases, with 16 bases sitting between them. This CDR3 is 15 amino acids long. The germline gives CDR1 ENHRY, CDR2 SYGVKD. CDR3 coding DNA: TGTGCCATCAGGGCCTGGACGGGATTGAACTATGGCTACACCTTC. Its translation is CAIRAWTGLNYGYTF.

This clone was recorded once. This chain uses TRBV28 with TRBJ2-1, with TRBD2 identical over 10 bases. This CDR3 region has 16 residues. The V and J ends lost 6 bases and 6 bases, in that order; junction bases with no gene match: 11. Germline loops: CDR1 MDHEN, CDR2 SYDVKM. CDR3: CASSPQLAGSVNEQFF. As DNA, the CDR3 is TGTGCCAGCAGCCCCCAACTAGCGGGATCGGTCAATGAGCAGTTCTTC.

This rearrangement joins TRBV7-9 to TRBJ2-2; a weak D match, TRBD1 (6 bases). The germline V gene encodes CDR1 SEHNR and CDR2 FQNEAQ (reference sequence). V gave up 5 bases and J gave up 0 bases, with 13 bases separating them. The length of the CDR3 is 16 residues. CDR3 sequence: CASSGPRGTNTGELFF. In DNA form, the CDR3 reads TGTGCCAGCAGCGGACCCAGGGGTACGAACACCGGGGAGCTGTTTTTT. The full variable domain, with the rest looked up from reference TRBV7-9 and TRBJ2-2, is DTGVSQNPRHKITKRGQNVTFRCDPISEHNRLYWYRQTLGQGPEFLTYFQNEAQLEKSRLLSDRFSAERPKGSFSTLEIQRTEQGDSAMYLCASSGPRGTNTGELFFGEGSRLTVL.

The chain carries TRBV11-3 and TRBJ2-1; 8 nucleotides agree with TRBD2. Germline V gene data show CDR1 as SGHNT and CDR2 as YENEEA. This CDR3 is built from 15 residues. With 5 bases clipped from V and 6 bases from J, the junction kept 9 bases outside the gene matches. The CDR3 DNA reads TGTGCCAGCAGCCAGAGGGGCGGGAGGAGCAATGAGCAGTTCTTC. Its protein product is CASSQRGGRSNEQFF.

J is TRBJ2-6 and V is TRBV29-1, with 7 positions matching TRBD1. CDR1 SQVTM and CDR2 ANQGSEA come from the germline V gene. The CDR3 runs to 14 residues. The V segment lost 6 bases and the J segment 6 bases; nucleotides outside the gene matches: 8. CDR3 nucleotide sequence: TGCAGCGTGTCAAACAGGGGTGAGGCCAACGTCCTGACTTTC. Translation gives CSVSNRGEANVLTF.

This CDR3 is CASSLGAGGGQNIQYF. CDR3 DNA: TGTGCCAGCAGTTTAGGGGCAGGGGGCGGCCAAAACATTCAGTACTTC. This chain connects TRBV27 to TRBJ2-4; 8 positions match TRBD1. V shed 2 bases and J 5 bases; nucleotides not matched to a gene: 8. The CDR3 consists of 16 residues. Germline CDR1 is MNHEY and CDR2 is SMNVEV (reference sequence).

This rearrangement joins TRBV5-6 to TRBJ1-1, with D possibly matching TRBD1 (5 bases). CDR3 length: 14 amino acids. V gave up 4 bases and J gave up 10 bases, with 20 bases separating them. Germline V gene sequence: CDR1 SGHDT, CDR2 YYEEEE. The CDR3 nucleotides read TGTGCCAGCAGCCCCTCGACCCGGGGGACGTTAGCTTTCTTT. This sequence encodes CASSPSTRGTLAFF.